The clone carrying this T cell receptor beta chain was detected a few times. As yet, its antigen is unknown. Researchers ran the PCR with 60 Vbeta and 13 Jbeta primers. Profiled with immunoSEQ multiplex PCR; TCRdb holds only in-frame clones, not every one. Of 90,000 to 120,000 clones in the sample, about 74% are singletons; the top ten hold about 15%. With 11 bases clipped from V and 5 bases from J, the junction kept 4 bases outside the gene matches. There are 11 residues in the CDR3. Germline CDR1 reads MNHEY; CDR2 reads SVGAGI. This sample was taken from a study of cytomegalovirus exposure and HLA in healthy donors. General study findings and limits: Cytomegalovirus status, reportedly, was diagnosed with high specificity and sensitivity by the classifier. As a later analysis revealed, most CMV-associated TCR beta chains appeared HLA-restricted. Likely technical artifact: a cluster of highly shared sequence variants.

The chain combines TRBV6-5 with TRBJ2-7; 9 bases map to TRBD1. The sequenced sample consisted of PBMCs. The sequence came from a woman aged 40 to 50 in good health and CMV-seropositive. In DNA, the CDR3 is TGTGCCGGCGGACAGGGGAACGAGCAGTACTTC. As protein: CAGGQGNEQYF.